The 14 T cell receptor beta chains below come from one sample, sequenced in a study of cytomegalovirus exposure and HLA in healthy donors. PCR used 60 Vbeta primers and 13 Jbeta primers. TCRdb's copy holds only in-frame clones and misses some; the assay was immunoSEQ multiplex PCR. The table has around 200,000 clones, about 83% seen once. Input material: PBMCs. These receptors all stem from a man in his forties in good health and CMV-seronegative.

The chain has TRBV18 and TRBJ2-7; D is ambiguous. This CDR3 has 15 residues. V was pared by 0 bases and J by 6 bases, with 15 bases between. CDR1 is KGHSH, CDR2 LQKENI, per germline. CDR3 DNA: TGTGCCAGCTCACCACCCCTTGCACTAACCGGCGAGCAGTACTTC. This encodes CASSPPLALTGEQYF.

The gene calls are TRBV28 and TRBJ1-4; 7 nucleotides agree with TRBD1. The V gene's germline CDR1 is MDHEN and CDR2 SYDVKM. V shed 3 bases and J 5 bases; nucleotides not matched to a gene: 6. The CDR3 covers 15 residues. The CDR3 region is CASSFPGQFNEKLFF. The CDR3 DNA reads TGTGCCAGCAGTTTTCCGGGACAGTTCAATGAAAAACTGTTTTTT. Based on the CDR3 plus reference TRBV28 and TRBJ1-4, the full variable domain is DVKVTQSSRYLVKRTGEKVFLECVQDMDHENMFWYRQDPGLGLRLIYFSYDVKMKEKGDIPEGYSVSREKKERFSLILESASTNQTSMYLCASSFPGQFNEKLFFGSGTQLSVL.

This clone occurred once. The chain carries TRBV2 and TRBJ1-1; D is perhaps TRBD1 (5 bases). Germline CDR1 is SNHLY and CDR2 is FYNNEI. The CDR3 covers 13 residues. Deletions cut 11 bases from V and 4 bases from J, with 17 bases between. DNA of the CDR3: TGTGCCTCTAAGGCGGGGCTTCCCACTGAAGCTTTCTTT. This gives the protein CASKAGLPTEAFF.

The V and J genes are TRBV7-2 and TRBJ2-5, with 13 bases identical to TRBD2. The V and J ends lost 6 bases and 5 bases, in that order; junction bases with no gene match: 9. Germline loops: CDR1 SGHTA, CDR2 FQGNSA. The CDR3 spans 16 residues. The CDR3 loop is CASSKTSGGPWETQYF. The CDR3 bases are TGTGCCAGCAGTAAGACTAGCGGGGGGCCGTGGGAGACCCAGTACTTC.

V gene TRBV2 combines with J gene TRBJ2-1; 8 bases are shared with TRBD1. The CDR3 covers 15 residues. V shed 1 base and J 12 bases; nucleotides not matched to a gene: 11. The germline gives CDR1 SNHLY, CDR2 FYNNEI. CDR3 nucleotide sequence: TGTGCCAGCAGTGAAGACGGACAGGGCTCTATTCCGCAGTTCTTC. It codes for CASSEDGQGSIPQFF.

Comments on this clone: Its ends do not fully match the called genes, so a read error is possible. The chain recombines TRBV4-3 with TRBJ1-1; 7 bases map to TRBD1. The CDR3 totals 15 residues. The V gene's germline CDR1 is LGHNA and CDR2 YSLEER. CDR3 sequence: CASSLYRGEDTKAFF. The CDR3 DNA reads TGCGCCAGCAGCCTGTACAGGGGAGAGGACACTAAAGCTTTCTTT.

This clone was observed a single time. The chain couples TRBV27 to TRBJ2-7; perhaps TRBD1 as D (5 bases). This CDR3 is 15 amino acids long. Trimming stripped 2 bases from V and 3 bases from J, with 14 bases between. Germline values: CDR1 MNHEY, CDR2 SMNVEV (reference sequence). This CDR3 reads CASSLIQGILYEQYF. CDR3 nucleotides: TGTGCCAGCAGTTTAATCCAGGGTATTCTCTACGAGCAGTACTTC.

The chain links TRBV9 to TRBJ1-2; 8 positions match TRBD1. Germline V CDR1 and CDR2: SGDLS, YYNGEE. V shed 3 bases, J shed 4 bases, and the junction held 11 bases outside the gene matches. The CDR3 is 16 residues long. The CDR3 is CASSAFAGTGPYGYTF. In nucleotides, the CDR3 is TGTGCCAGCAGCGCATTTGCCGGGACAGGACCCTATGGCTACACCTTC.

This chain links TRBV28 with TRBJ1-2; 8 nucleotides align to TRBD1. Germline V gene data show CDR1 as MDHEN and CDR2 as SYDVKM. This CDR3 spans 14 amino acids. J was trimmed by 6 bases and V by 5 bases; bases with no gene match: 8. CDR3 loop: CASSSGQGTHGYTF. CDR3 nucleotides: TGTGCCAGCAGTAGCGGACAGGGAACCCATGGCTACACCTTC.

J is TRBJ2-1 and V is TRBV7-2; 7 bases line up with TRBD2. The CDR3 consists of 11 residues. CDR1 is SGHTA and CDR2 is FQGNSA in the germline V gene. Trimming at V came to 2 bases and at J to 16 bases, leaving 5 bases not matched to a gene. In DNA, the CDR3 is TGTGCCAGCAGCTTATTATCGGGACTATTCTTC. Residues: CASSLLSGLFF.

The chain is built from TRBV19 and TRBJ2-1; 9 bases are a match to TRBD1. The CDR3 length is 15 residues. The junction had 5 bases not matched to a gene; V was cut back by 3 bases and J by 5 bases. Germline V lookup: CDR1 LNHDA, CDR2 SQIVND (reference sequence). Written as DNA, the CDR3 is TGTGCCAGTAGTATTTCGACAGGGGGAAACAATGAGCAGTTCTTC. It codes for CASSISTGGNNEQFF.

In the case of this clone: The same CDR3 can be traced to other DNA sequences in this sample. This sequence joins TRBV27 and TRBJ2-3, with D possibly matching TRBD2 (5 bases). The germline CDR1 and CDR2 sequences are MNHEY and SMNVEV (reference sequence). This CDR3 has 16 amino acids. Trimming stripped 7 bases from V and 4 bases from J, with 21 bases between. The CDR3 region is CASTPQTTPWADTQYF. In DNA, the CDR3 is TGTGCCAGCACCCCCCAGACTACCCCGTGGGCAGATACGCAGTATTTT.

The chain combines TRBV19 with TRBJ2-1; 9 bases are shared with TRBD2. Trimming at V came to 7 bases and at J to 4 bases, leaving 14 bases not matched to a gene. CDR3 length equals 17 residues. Germline assignment: CDR1 LNHDA and CDR2 SQIVND (reference sequence). The CDR3 loop is CASTERELAGLYNEQFF. The CDR3 DNA sequence: TGTGCCAGTACCGAAAGGGAGCTAGCGGGGTTATACAATGAGCAGTTCTTC.

The rearrangement joins TRBV6-5 to TRBJ2-5; 12 bases fit TRBD2. This CDR3 is 16 amino acids long. Germline V gene data show CDR1 as MNHEY and CDR2 as SVGAGI. The junction had 2 bases not matched to a gene; V was cut back by 2 bases and J by 1 base. The CDR3 DNA reads TGTGCCAGCAGTTACCCGACTAGCGGGGGCCAAGAGACCCAGTACTTC. It codes for CASSYPTSGGQETQYF.